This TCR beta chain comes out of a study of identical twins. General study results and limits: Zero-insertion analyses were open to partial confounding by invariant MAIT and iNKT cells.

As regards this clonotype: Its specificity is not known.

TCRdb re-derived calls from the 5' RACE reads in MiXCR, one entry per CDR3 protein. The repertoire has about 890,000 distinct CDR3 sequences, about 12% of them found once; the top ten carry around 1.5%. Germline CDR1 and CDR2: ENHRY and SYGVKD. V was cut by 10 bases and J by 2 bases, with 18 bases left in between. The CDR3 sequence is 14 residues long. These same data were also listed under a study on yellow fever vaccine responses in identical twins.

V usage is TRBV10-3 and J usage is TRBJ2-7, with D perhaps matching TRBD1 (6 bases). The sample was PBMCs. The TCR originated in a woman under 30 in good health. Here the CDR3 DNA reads TGTGCCACCGAAAGCCCGGGACAAACCTACGAGCAGTACTTC. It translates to CATESPGQTYEQYF.